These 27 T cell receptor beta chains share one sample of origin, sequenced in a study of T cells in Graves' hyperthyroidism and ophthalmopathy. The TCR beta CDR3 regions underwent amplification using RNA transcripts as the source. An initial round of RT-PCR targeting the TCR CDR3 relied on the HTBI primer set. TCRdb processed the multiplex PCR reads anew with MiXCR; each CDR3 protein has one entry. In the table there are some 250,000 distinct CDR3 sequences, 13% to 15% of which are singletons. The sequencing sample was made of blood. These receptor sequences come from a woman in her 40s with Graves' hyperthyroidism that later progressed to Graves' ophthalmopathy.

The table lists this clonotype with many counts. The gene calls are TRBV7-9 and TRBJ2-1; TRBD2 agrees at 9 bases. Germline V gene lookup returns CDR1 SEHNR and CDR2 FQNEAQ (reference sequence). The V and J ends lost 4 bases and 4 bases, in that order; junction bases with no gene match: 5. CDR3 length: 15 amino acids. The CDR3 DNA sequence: TGTGCCAGCAGCTCGACTAGCGGAGAATACAATGAGCAGTTCTTC. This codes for CASSSTSGEYNEQFF.

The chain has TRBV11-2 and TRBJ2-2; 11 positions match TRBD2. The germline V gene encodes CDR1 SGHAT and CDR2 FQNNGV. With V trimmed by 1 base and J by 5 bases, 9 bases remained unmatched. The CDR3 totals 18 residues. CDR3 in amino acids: CASSLVASGRLGTGELFF. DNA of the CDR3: TGTGCCAGCAGCTTAGTGGCTAGCGGGAGGCTCGGAACCGGGGAGCTGTTTTTT.

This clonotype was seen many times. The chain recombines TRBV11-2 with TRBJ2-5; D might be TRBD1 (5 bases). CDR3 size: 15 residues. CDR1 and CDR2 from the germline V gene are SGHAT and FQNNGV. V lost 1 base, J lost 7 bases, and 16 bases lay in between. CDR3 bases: TGTGCCAGCAGCTTAGGCGCAGGGCGGCAGGGGACCCAGTACTTC. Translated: CASSLGAGRQGTQYF.

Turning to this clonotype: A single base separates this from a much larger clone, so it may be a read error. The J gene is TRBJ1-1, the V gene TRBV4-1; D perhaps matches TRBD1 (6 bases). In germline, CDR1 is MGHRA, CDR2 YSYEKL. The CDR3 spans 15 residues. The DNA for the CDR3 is TGCGCCAGCAGCCCGTCGACAGGTATGAACACTGAAGATTTCTTT. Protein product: CASSPSTGMNTEDFF.

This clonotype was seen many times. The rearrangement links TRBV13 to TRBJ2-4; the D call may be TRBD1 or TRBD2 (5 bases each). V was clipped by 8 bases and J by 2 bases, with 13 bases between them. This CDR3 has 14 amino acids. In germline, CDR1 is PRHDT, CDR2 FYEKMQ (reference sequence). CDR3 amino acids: CASRGPGSKNIQYF. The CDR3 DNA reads TGTGCCAGCCGGGGTCCAGGGTCCAAAAACATTCAGTACTTC.

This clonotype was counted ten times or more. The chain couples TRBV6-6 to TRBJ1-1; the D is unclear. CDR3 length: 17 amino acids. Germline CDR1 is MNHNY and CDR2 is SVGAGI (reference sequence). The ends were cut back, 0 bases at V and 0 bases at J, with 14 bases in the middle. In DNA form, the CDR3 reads TGTGCCAGCAGTTACTCGCTAGGTCCTGAAATGAACACTGAAGCTTTCTTT. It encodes CASSYSLGPEMNTEAFF.

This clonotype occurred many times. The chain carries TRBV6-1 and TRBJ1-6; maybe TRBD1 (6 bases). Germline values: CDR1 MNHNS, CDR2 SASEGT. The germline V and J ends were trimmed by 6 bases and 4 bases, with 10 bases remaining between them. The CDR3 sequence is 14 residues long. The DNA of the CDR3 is TGTGCCAGCAGCTCCGGGACATATAATTCACCCCTCCACTTT. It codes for CASSSGTYNSPLHF.

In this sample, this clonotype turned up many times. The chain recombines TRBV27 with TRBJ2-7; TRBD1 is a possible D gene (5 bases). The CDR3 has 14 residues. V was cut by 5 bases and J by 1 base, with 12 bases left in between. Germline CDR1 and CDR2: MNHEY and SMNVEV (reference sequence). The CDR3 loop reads CASSIGHSSYEQYF. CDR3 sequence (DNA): TGTGCCAGCAGTATAGGACACAGTTCCTACGAGCAGTACTTC.

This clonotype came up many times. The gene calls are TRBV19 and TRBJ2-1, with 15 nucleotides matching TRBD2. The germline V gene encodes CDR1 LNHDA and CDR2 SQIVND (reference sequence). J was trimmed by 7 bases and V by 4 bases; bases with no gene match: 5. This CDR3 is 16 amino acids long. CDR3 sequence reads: CASSTGLAGGWNEQFF. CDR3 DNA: TGTGCCAGTAGTACGGGACTAGCGGGAGGTTGGAATGAGCAGTTCTTC. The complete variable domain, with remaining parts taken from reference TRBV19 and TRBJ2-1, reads DGGITQSPKYLFRKEGQNVTLSCEQNLNHDAMYWYRQDPGQGLRLIYYSQIVNDFQKGDIAEGYSVSREKKESFPLTVTSAQKNPTAFYLCASSTGLAGGWNEQFFGPGTRLTVL.

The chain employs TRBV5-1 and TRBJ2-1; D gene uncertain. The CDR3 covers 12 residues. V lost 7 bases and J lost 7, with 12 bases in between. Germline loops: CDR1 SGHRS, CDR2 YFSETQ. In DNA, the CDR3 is TGCGCCAGCTACCTTAGTGGGAATGAGCAGTTCTTC. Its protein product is CASYLSGNEQFF.

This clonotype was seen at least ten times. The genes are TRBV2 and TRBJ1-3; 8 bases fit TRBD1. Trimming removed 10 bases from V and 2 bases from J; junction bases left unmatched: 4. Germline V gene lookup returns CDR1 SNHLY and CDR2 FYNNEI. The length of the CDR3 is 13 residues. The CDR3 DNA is TGTGCCAAGACAGGGGTAGCTGGAAACACCATATATTTT. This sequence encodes CAKTGVAGNTIYF.

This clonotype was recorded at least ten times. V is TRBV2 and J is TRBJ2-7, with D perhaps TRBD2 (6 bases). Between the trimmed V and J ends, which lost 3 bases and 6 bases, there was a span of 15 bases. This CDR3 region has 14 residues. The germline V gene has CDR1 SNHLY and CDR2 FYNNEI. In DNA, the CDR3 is TGTGCCAGCAGTGAGCAGGGAGGAGTCGCCGAGCAGTACTTC. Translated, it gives CASSEQGGVAEQYF.

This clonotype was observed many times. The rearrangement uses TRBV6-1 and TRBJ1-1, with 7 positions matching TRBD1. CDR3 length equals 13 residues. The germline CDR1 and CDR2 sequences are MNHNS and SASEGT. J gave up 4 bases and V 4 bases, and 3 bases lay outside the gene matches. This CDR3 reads CASSANRGTEAFF. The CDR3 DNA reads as TGTGCCAGCAGTGCGAACAGGGGCACTGAAGCTTTCTTT.

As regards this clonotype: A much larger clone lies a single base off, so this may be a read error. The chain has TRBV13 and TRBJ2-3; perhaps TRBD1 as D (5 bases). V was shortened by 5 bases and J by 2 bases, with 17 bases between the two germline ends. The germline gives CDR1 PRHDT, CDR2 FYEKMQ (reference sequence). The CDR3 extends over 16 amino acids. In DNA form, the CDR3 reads TGTGCCAGCAGCATGGACACCTTATTCCTCACAGATACGCAGTATTTT. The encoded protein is CASSMDTLFLTDTQYF.

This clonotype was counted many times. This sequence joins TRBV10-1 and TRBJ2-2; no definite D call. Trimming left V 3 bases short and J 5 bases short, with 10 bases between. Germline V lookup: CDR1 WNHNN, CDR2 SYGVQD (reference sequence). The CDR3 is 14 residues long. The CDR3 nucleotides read TGCGCCAGCAGTGACTCCGACGGAACCGGGGAGCTGTTTTTT. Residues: CASSDSDGTGELFF.

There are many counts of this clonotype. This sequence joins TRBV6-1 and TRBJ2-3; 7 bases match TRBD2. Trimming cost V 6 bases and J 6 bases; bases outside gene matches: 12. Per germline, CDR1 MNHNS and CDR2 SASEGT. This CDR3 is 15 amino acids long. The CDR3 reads CASRWGGGRLDTQYF. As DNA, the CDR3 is TGTGCCAGCAGATGGGGGGGAGGGAGACTTGATACGCAGTATTTT.

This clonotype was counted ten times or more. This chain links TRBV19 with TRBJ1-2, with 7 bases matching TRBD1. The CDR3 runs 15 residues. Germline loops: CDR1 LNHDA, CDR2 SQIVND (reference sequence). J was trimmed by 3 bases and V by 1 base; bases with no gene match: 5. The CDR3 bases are TGTGCCAGTAGTATAGGGGGACAGCACTACTATGGCTACACCTTC. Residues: CASSIGGQHYYGYTF.

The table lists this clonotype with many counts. The CDR3 DNA reads as TGTGCCAGCAGCTTTCAAGATACCTACACCGGGGAGCTGTTTTTT. Translation: CASSFQDTYTGELFF. J is TRBJ2-2 and V is TRBV7-9; D is ambiguous. The CDR3 covers 15 residues. Deletions cut 3 bases from V and 3 bases from J, with 11 bases between. The germline V gene encodes CDR1 SEHNR and CDR2 FQNEAQ (reference sequence). Based on the CDR3 plus reference TRBV7-9 and TRBJ2-2, the full variable domain is DTGVSQNPRHKITKRGQNVTFRCDPISEHNRLYWYRQTLGQGPEFLTYFQNEAQLEKSRLLSDRFSAERPKGSFSTLEIQRTEQGDSAMYLCASSFQDTYTGELFFGEGSRLTVL.

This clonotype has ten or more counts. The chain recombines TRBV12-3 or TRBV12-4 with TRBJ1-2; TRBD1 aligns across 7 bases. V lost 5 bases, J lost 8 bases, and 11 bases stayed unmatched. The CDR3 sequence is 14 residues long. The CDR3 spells CASSPPPTGRGYTF. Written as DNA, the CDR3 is TGTGCCAGCAGTCCGCCGCCGACAGGGAGAGGCTACACCTTC.

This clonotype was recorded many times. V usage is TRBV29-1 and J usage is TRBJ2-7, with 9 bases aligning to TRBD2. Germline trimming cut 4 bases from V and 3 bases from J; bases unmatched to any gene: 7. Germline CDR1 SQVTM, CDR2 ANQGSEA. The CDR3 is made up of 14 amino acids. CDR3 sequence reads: CSVGRTSEIYEQYF. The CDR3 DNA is TGCAGCGTTGGGCGGACTAGCGAAATCTACGAGCAGTACTTC.

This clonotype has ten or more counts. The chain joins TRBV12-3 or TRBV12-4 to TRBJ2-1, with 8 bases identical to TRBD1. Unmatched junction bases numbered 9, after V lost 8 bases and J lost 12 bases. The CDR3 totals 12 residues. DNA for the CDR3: TGTGCCAGCCAGGGGGCCAACGGGCTGCAGTTCTTC. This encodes CASQGANGLQFF.

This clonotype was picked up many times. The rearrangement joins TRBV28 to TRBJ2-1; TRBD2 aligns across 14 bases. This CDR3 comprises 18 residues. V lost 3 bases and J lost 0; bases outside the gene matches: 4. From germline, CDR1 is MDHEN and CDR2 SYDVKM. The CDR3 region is CASSFGLAGGNSYNEQFF. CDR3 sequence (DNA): TGTGCCAGCAGTTTTGGACTAGCGGGAGGCAACTCCTACAATGAGCAGTTCTTC.

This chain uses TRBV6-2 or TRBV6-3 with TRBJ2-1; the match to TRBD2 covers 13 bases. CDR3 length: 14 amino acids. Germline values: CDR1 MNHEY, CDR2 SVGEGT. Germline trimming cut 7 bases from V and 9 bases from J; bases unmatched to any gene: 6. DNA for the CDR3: TGTGCCAGCACGGGACTAGCGGGACTCAGTGAGCAGTTCTTC. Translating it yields CASTGLAGLSEQFF.

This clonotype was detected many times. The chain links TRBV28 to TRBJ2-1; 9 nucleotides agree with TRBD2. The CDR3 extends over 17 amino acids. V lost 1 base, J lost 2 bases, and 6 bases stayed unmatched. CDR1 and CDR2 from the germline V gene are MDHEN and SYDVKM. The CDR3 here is CASSLFLGLAAYNEQFF. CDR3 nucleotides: TGTGCCAGCAGTTTATTTTTGGGACTAGCCGCCTACAATGAGCAGTTCTTC.

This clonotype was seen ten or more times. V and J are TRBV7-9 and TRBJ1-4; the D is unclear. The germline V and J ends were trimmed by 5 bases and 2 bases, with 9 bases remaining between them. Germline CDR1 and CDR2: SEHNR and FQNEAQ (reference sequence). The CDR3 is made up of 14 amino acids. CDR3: CASSDRDTNEKLFF. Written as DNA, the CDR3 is TGTGCCAGCAGCGACCGGGATACTAATGAAAAACTGTTTTTT.

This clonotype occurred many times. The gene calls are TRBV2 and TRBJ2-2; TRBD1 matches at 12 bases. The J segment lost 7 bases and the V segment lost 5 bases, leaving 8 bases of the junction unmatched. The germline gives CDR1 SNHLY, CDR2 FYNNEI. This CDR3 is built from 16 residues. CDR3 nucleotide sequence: TGTGCCAGCAGTCCCACCGGGACAGGGGGCTTCGGGGAGCTGTTTTTT. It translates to CASSPTGTGGFGELFF.

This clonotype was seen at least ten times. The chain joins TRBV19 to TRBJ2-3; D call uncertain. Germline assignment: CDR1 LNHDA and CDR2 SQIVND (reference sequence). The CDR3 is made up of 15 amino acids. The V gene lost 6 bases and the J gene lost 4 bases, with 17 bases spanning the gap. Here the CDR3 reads CASSNRLTGSDTQYF. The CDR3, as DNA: TGTGCCAGTAGCAACCGCCTTACTGGGTCAGATACGCAGTATTTT.